A selection of T cell receptor beta chains follows, all from one sample in a study of CD8+ T cells in alopecia areata. Generated by immunoSEQ multiplex PCR, the TCRdb table keeps only in-frame clones and is missing some. This table has about 120,000 clones, 53% appearing once. The sequenced sample was CD4+ T cells sorted from blood, obtained at week 4, from a patient treated with tofacitinib. The receptors were sampled from a human donor with alopecia areata. Each CDR3 is given with its conserved first and last residue. D genes are given only for firm matches. Clone size is shown for a subset of rows, as once, few, many or a class of expanded clone.

>TRBJ2-4|TRBV15|-|-
CATSREAMASKNIQYF
TGTGCCACCAGCAGAGAGGCGATGGCATCCAAAAACATTCAGTACTTC
>TRBJ2-2|TRBV7-8|few|-
CASSLVQGRTGELFF
TGTGCCAGCAGCTTAGTCCAGGGGAGGACCGGGGAGCTGTTTTTT
>TRBJ1-5|TRBV27|few|-
CASSHLGTRDDQPQHF
TGTGCCAGCAGTCACCTCGGGACTCGAGATGATCAGCCCCAGCATTTT
>TRBJ2-7|TRBV29-1|-|TRBD1
CSVTGTGGPYEQYF
TGCAGCGTTACCGGGACAGGGGGGCCCTACGAGCAGTACTTC
>TRBJ2-5|TRBV15|-|TRBD2
CATSIAGDRETQYF
TGTGCCACCAGTATAGCGGGAGATCGAGAGACCCAGTACTTC
>TRBJ2-7|TRBV29-1|-|-
CSVGSHEQYF
TGCAGCGTTGGTTCCCACGAGCAGTACTTC
>TRBJ2-7|TRBV18|-|-
CASSKGLYYEQYF
TGTGCCAGCTCGAAGGGGCTTTACTACGAGCAGTACTTC
>TRBJ1-2|TRBV29-1|-|TRBD1
CSVEPTGGYGYTF
TGCAGCGTTGAACCGACAGGGGGCTATGGCTACACCTTC
>TRBJ1-4|TRBV30|-|-
CAWSTLGEPFF
TGTGCCTGGAGTACCCTCGGAGAGCCGTTTTTT
>TRBJ2-1|TRBV29-1|once|-
CSSNDPDEQFF
TGCAGCTCTAACGACCCCGATGAGCAGTTCTTC
>TRBJ1-1|TRBV29-1|-|-
CSVDDSLNTEAFF
TGCAGCGTTGATGACAGCCTGAACACTGAAGCTTTCTTT
>TRBJ2-1|TRBV4-1|few|-
CASSQDLSRNSAYNEQFF
TGCGCCAGCAGCCAAGATCTGAGTAGGAACTCCGCCTACAATGAGCAGTTCTTC
>TRBJ1-1|TRBV18|-|-
CASSPGLENTEAFF
TGTGCCAGCTCACCCGGGCTGGAAAACACTGAAGCTTTCTTT
>TRBJ1-1|TRBV29-1|-|TRBD1
CSVDRGLNTEAFF
TGCAGCGTCGACAGGGGGTTGAACACTGAAGCTTTCTTT
>TRBJ2-3|TRBV6-5|-|-
CASSAGPSTQYF
TGTGCCAGCAGTGCCGGCCCCAGCACGCAGTATTTT
>TRBJ1-1|TRBV5-1|once|-
CASSLAEGFGNTEAFF
TGCGCCAGCAGCTTGGCCGAGGGGTTCGGGAACACTGAAGCTTTCTTT
>TRBJ1-1|TRBV29-1|-|TRBD1
CSVKGQMNTEAFF
TGCAGCGTTAAGGGACAGATGAACACTGAAGCTTTCTTT
>TRBJ2-7|TRBV6-5|-|-
CASSYLSGSTYEQYF
TGTGCCAGCAGTTACTTGTCGGGCTCGACCTACGAGCAGTACTTC
>TRBJ1-5|TRBV15|-|-
CATSLGQNNQPQHF
TGTGCCACCAGCCTTGGACAGAACAATCAGCCCCAGCATTTT
>TRBJ2-7|TRBV7-3|-|-
CASSLSAGAGEQYF
TGTGCCAGCAGCTTATCGGCAGGGGCAGGGGAGCAGTACTTC
>TRBJ2-1|TRBV19|few|TRBD2
CASSPQSGRALYNEQFF
TGTGCCAGTAGCCCACAGAGCGGGAGGGCCCTCTACAATGAGCAGTTCTTC
>TRBJ2-5|TRBV2|once|TRBD2
CASSGTSGRAYQETQYF
TGTGCCAGCAGTGGGACTAGCGGGAGAGCGTACCAAGAGACCCAGTACTTC
>TRBJ1-5|TRBV6-1|-|TRBD1
CASSVRQGVVRNQPQHF
TGTGCCAGCAGTGTCCGACAGGGGGTGGTTCGCAATCAGCCCCAGCATTTT
>TRBJ2-1|TRBV29-1|-|TRBD1
CSVEGQGGFNEQFF
TGCAGCGTTGAGGGACAGGGGGGTTTCAATGAGCAGTTCTTC
>TRBJ2-2|TRBV6-6|-|-
CASRPGLNTGELFF
TGTGCCAGCAGGCCGGGACTCAACACCGGGGAGCTGTTTTTT
>TRBJ1-1|TRBV7-2|-|TRBD1
CASSLVNRGITEAFF
TGTGCCAGCAGCTTAGTTAACAGGGGGATAACTGAAGCTTTCTTT
>TRBJ2-7|TRBV29-1|few|-
CSVRGAYEQYF
TGCAGCGTCAGAGGAGCCTACGAGCAGTACTTC
>TRBJ2-2|TRBV29-1|-|-
CSVEGNTGELFF
TGCAGCGTTGAGGGGAACACCGGGGAGCTGTTTTTT
>TRBJ1-2|TRBV18|few|-
CASSPQGIEVYGYTF
TGTGCCAGCTCACCACAGGGGATCGAAGTCTATGGCTACACCTTC
>TRBJ1-1|TRBV7-8|-|TRBD1
CASSLESGGFGTEAFF
TGTGCCAGCAGCTTAGAGTCAGGGGGCTTCGGCACTGAAGCTTTCTTT
>TRBJ1-2|TRBV29-1|-|-
CSVGGAINYGYTF
TGCAGCGTTGGAGGGGCCATTAACTATGGCTACACCTTC
>TRBJ1-5|TRBV5-1|few|-
CASSLQGRQPQHF
TGCGCCAGCAGCTTGCAGGGGCGCCAGCCCCAGCATTTT
>TRBJ2-6|TRBV27|-|-
CASSLGIPGANVLTF
TGTGCCAGCAGTTTGGGAATCCCTGGGGCCAACGTCCTGACTTTC
>TRBJ1-2|TRBV4-1|once|TRBD1
CASSQDWGQGIPNYGYTF
TGCGCCAGCAGCCAAGACTGGGGACAGGGGATACCTAACTATGGCTACACCTTC